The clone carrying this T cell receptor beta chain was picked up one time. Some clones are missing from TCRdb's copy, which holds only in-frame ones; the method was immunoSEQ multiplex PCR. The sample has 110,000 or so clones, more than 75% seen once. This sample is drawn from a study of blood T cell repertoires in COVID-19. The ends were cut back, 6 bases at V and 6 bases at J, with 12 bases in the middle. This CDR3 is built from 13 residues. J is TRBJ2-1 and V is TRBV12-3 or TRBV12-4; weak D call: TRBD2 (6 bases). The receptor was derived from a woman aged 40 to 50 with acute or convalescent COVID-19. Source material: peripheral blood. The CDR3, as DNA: TGTGCCAGCAGCAGAACGGGAGTCAATGAGCAGTTCTTC. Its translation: CASSRTGVNEQFF.